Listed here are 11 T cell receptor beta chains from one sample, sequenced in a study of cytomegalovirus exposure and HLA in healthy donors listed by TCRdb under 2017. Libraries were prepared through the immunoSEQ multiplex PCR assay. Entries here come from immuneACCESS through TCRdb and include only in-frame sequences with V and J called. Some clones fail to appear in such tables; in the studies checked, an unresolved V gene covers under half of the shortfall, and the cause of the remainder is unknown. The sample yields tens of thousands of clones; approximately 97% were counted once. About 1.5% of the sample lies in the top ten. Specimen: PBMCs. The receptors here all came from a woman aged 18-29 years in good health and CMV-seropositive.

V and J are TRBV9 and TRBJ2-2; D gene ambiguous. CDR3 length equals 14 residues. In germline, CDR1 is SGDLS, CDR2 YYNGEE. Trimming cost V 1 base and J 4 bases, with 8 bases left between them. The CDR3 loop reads CASSVKRFTGELFF. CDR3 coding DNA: TGTGCCAGCAGCGTAAAGAGGTTCACCGGGGAGCTGTTTTTT.

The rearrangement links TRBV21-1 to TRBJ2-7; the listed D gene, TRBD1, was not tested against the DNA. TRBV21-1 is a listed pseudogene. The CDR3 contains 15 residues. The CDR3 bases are TGTGCCAGCAGCTCTCGACAGGGACCACAATACGAGCAGTACTTC. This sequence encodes CASSSRQGPQYEQYF.

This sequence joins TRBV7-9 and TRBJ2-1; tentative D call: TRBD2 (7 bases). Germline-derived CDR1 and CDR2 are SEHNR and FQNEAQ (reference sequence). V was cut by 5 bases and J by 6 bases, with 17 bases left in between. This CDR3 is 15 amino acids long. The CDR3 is CASSPPGGASNEQFF. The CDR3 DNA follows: TGTGCCAGCAGCCCCCCTGGGGGGGCTAGCAATGAGCAGTTCTTC.

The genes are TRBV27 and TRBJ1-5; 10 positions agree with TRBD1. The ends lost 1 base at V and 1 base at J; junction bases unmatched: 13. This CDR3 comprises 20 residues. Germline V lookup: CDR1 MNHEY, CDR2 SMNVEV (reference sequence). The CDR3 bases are TGTGCCAGCAGTTTATATTGGGGGGGACAGGGGCGGTTGAGCAATCAGCCCCAGCATTTT. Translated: CASSLYWGGQGRLSNQPQHF.

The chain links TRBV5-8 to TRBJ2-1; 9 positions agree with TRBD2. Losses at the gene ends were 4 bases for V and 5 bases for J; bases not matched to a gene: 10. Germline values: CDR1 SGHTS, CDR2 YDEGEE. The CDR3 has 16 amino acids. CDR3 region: CASSPGTSTAHNEQFF. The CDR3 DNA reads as TGTGCCAGCAGCCCGGGGACTAGCACGGCACACAATGAGCAGTTCTTC.

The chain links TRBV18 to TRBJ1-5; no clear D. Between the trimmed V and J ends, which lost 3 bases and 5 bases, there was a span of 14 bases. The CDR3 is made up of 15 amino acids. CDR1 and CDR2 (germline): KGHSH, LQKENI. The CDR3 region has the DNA TGTGCCAGCTCACCCCCCGGGAATATCCATCAGCCCCAGCATTTT. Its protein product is CASSPPGNIHQPQHF.

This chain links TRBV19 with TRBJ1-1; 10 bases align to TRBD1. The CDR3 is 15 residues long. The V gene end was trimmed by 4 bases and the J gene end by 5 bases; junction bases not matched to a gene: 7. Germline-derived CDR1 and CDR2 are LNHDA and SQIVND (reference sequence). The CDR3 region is CASSTRQGARTEAFF. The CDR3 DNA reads TGTGCCAGTAGTACAAGACAGGGGGCAAGGACTGAAGCTTTCTTT.

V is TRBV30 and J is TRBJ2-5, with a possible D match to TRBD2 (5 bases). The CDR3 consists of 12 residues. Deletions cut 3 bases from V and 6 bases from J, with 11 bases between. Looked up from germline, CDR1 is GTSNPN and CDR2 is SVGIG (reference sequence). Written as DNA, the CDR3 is TGTGCCTGGAGAGGGAGCCCAAAGACCCAGTACTTC. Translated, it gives CAWRGSPKTQYF.

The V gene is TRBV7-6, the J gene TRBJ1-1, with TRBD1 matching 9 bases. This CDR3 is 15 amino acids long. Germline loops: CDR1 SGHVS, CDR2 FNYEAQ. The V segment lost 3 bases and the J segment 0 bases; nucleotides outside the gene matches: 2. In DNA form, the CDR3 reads TGTGCCAGCAGCTTGGGACAGGGTTTGAACACTGAAGCTTTCTTT. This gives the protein CASSLGQGLNTEAFF.

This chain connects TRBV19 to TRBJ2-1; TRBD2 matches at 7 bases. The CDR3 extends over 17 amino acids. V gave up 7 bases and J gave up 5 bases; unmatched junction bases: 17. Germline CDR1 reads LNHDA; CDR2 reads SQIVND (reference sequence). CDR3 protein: CASNFGRHPNINNEQFF. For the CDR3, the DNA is TGTGCCAGTAATTTCGGGAGGCACCCGAATATAAACAATGAGCAGTTCTTC. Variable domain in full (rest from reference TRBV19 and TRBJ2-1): DGGITQSPKYLFRKEGQNVTLSCEQNLNHDAMYWYRQDPGQGLRLIYYSQIVNDFQKGDIAEGYSVSREKKESFPLTVTSAQKNPTAFYLCASNFGRHPNINNEQFFGPGTRLTVL.

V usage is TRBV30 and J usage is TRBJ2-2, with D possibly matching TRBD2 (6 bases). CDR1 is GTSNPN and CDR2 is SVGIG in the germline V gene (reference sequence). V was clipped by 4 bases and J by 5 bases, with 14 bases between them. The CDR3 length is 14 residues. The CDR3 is CAWTTWGETGELFF. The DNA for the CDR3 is TGTGCCTGGACCACCTGGGGGGAAACCGGGGAGCTGTTTTTT.